Each of the 4 T cell receptor beta chains below was sequenced from the same sample in a study of cytomegalovirus exposure and HLA in healthy donors. PCR involved 60 Vbeta and 13 Jbeta primers. The repertoire was sequenced with immunoSEQ multiplex PCR; TCRdb's copy has only in-frame clones and lacks some. The sample has about 140,000 clones, approximately 80% seen once. Sequencing was carried out using PBMCs. The receptor set was obtained from a woman aged 45-65 years in good health and CMV-seropositive.

Here the CDR3 reads CASFTGNTEAFF. In nucleotides, the CDR3 is TGTGCTTCATTTACAGGGAACACTGAAGCTTTCTTT. This rearrangement joins TRBV30 to TRBJ1-1; a weak D match, TRBD1 (5 bases). CDR3 length: 12 residues. CDR1 is GTSNPN and CDR2 is SVGIG in the germline V gene (reference sequence).

The rearrangement links TRBV11-2 to TRBJ1-1, with TRBD1 matching over 7 bases. The germline gives CDR1 SGHAT, CDR2 FQNNGV. The CDR3 sequence is 18 residues long. The junction had 15 bases not matched to a gene; V was cut back by 2 bases and J by 3 bases. CDR3 nucleotides: TGTGCCAGCAGCTTAAAGGGTGACAGGGCCTCGGGGGACACTGAAGCTTTCTTT. It encodes CASSLKGDRASGDTEAFF. The full variable domain, rest sourced from reference TRBV11-2 and TRBJ1-1, is EAGVAQSPRYKIIEKRQSVAFWCNPISGHATLYWYQQILGQGPKLLIQFQNNGVVDDSQLPKDRFSAERLKGVDSTLKIQPAKLEDSAVYLCASSLKGDRASGDTEAFFGQGTRLTVV.

This clone was seen only once. CDR3 residues: CASSPRQGSYEQYF. The CDR3 region has the DNA TGTGCCAGCAGTCCACGACAGGGATCCTACGAGCAGTACTTC. V and J are TRBV27 and TRBJ2-7; 7 bases line up with TRBD1. V gave up 5 bases and J gave up 1 base; unmatched junction bases: 5. CDR3 size: 14 residues. CDR1 and CDR2 (germline): MNHEY, SMNVEV (reference sequence).

This chain joins TRBV9 and TRBJ2-2; 7 nucleotides match TRBD1. Germline V CDR1 and CDR2: SGDLS, YYNGEE. This CDR3 has 14 residues. Unmatched junction bases numbered 3, after V lost 0 bases and J lost 7 bases. The CDR3 DNA follows: TGTGCCAGCAGCGTAGGACAGGGCGGCGGGGAGCTGTTTTTT. Translated, it gives CASSVGQGGGELFF. Complete variable domain (other parts from reference TRBV9 and TRBJ2-2): DSGVTQTPKHLITATGQRVTLRCSPRSGDLSVYWYQQSLDQGLQFLIQYYNGEERAKGNILERFSAQQFPDLHSELNLSSLELGDSALYFCASSVGQGGGELFFGEGSRLTVL.